This T cell receptor (beta chain) was documented in a study of blood T cell repertoires in COVID-19. For the study at large: The United States, Italy and Spain were the sources of the acute and convalescent COVID-19 samples.

The table came from immunoSEQ multiplex PCR; TCRdb's copy has only in-frame clones and leaves some out. Among about 180,000 clones listed, 89% were seen once. CDR3 length: 17 residues. V shed 4 bases, J shed 7 bases, and the junction held 15 bases outside the gene matches. Germline values: CDR1 MDHEN, CDR2 SYDVKM. All enrollees were roughly 18 to 95 years old and from around 25 US areas. The origin of this receptor is a middle-aged woman with acute COVID-19. Sample: PBMCs or T cells enriched from blood (not recorded which). This chain links TRBV28 with TRBJ1-4, with TRBD1 matching over 7 bases. The CDR3 region has the DNA TGTGCCAGCAGTTCCGCCGGGACAGAAATACACACTGAAAAACTGTTTTTT. Residues: CASSSAGTEIHTEKLFF.